This T cell receptor (beta chain) was sequenced in a study of cytomegalovirus exposure and HLA in healthy donors. Germline values: CDR1 SEHNR, CDR2 FQNEAQ (reference sequence). The CDR3 contains 16 residues. PCR primers comprised 60 Vbeta and 13 Jbeta primers. Produced via immunoSEQ multiplex PCR; TCRdb's table is partial and in-frame only. The sample has 100,000 to 150,000 clones, about 80% seen once. Worth noting for this clone: A junction boundary mismatches the germline segment, possibly from a read error.

The TCR sequence derives from a male donor in good health and CMV-seronegative. Sample: PBMCs. This sequence joins TRBV7-9 and TRBJ1-1; 7 bases align to TRBD1. The DNA of the CDR3 is TGTTCCAGCAGCTTTGGTACAGGGGTGGGGAACACTGAAGCTTTCTTT. Protein sequence: CSSSFGTGVGNTEAFF.